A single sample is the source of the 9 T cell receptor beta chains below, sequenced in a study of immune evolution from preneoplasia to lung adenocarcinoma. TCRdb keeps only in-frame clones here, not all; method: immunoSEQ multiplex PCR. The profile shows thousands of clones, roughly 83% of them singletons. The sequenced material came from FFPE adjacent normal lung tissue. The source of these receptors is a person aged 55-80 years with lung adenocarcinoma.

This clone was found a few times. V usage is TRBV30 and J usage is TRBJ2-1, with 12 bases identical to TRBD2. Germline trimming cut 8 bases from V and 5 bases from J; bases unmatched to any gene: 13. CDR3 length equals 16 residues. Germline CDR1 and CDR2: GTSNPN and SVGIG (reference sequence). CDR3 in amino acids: CAAQGIGLAGNNEQFF. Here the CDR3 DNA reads TGTGCCGCACAGGGTATTGGACTAGCGGGGAACAATGAGCAGTTCTTC.

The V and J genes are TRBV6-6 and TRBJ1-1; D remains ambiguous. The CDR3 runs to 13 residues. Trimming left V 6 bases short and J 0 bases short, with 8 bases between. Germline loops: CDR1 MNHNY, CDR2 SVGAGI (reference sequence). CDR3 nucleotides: TGTGCCAGCAGGGAGACTGTGAACACTGAAGCTTTCTTT. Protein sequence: CASRETVNTEAFF.

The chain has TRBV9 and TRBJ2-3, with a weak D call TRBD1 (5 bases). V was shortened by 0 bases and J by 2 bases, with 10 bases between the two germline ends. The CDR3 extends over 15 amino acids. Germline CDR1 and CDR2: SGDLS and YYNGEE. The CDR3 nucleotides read TGTGCCAGCAGCGTAGAAGGCAGGGTCACAGATACGCAGTATTTT. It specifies CASSVEGRVTDTQYF.

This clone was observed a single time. CDR3: CASSLEAGAGNTIYF. CDR3 DNA sequence: TGCGCCAGCAGCTTGGAGGCAGGGGCTGGAAACACCATATATTTT. The chain recombines TRBV5-1 with TRBJ1-3; D may be TRBD1 (6 bases). Germline-derived CDR1 and CDR2 are SGHRS and YFSETQ. The V gene lost 0 bases and the J gene lost 2 bases, with 9 bases spanning the gap. The CDR3 length is 15 residues.

CDR3 bases: TGTGCCAGCAGGAACTGGGGGGCAGGGATGAATTCACCCCTCCACTTT. Translated: CASRNWGAGMNSPLHF. The rearrangement uses TRBV27 and TRBJ1-6; weak D call: TRBD1 (6 bases). The CDR3 runs 16 residues. V gave up 6 bases and J gave up 7 bases, with 19 bases separating them. Germline assignment: CDR1 MNHEY and CDR2 SMNVEV (reference sequence).

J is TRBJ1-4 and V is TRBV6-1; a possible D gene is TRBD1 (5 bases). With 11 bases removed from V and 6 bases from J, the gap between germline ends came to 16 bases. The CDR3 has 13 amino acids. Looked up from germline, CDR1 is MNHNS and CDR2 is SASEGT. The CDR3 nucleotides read TGTGCCGTAAGAAGGGACGGCTATGAAAAACTGTTTTTT. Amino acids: CAVRRDGYEKLFF.

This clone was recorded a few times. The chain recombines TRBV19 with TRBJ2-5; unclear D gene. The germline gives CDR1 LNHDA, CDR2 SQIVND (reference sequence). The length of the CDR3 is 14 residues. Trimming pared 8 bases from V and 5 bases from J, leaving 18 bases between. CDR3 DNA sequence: TGTGCCAGTTCTCGCATCTTAGTGGGGGAGACCCAGTACTTC. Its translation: CASSRILVGETQYF.

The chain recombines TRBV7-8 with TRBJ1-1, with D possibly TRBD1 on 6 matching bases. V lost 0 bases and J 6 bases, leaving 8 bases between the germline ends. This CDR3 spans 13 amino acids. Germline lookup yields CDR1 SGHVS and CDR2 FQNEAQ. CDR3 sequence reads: CASSLATGSEAFF. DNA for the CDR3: TGTGCCAGCAGCTTAGCCACAGGGTCTGAAGCTTTCTTT.

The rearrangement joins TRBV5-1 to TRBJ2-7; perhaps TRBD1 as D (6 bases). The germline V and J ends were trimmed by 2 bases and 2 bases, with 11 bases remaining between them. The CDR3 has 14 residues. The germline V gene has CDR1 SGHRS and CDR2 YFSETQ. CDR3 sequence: CASSFPGEAYEQYF. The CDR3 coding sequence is TGCGCCAGCAGCTTTCCAGGGGAAGCCTACGAGCAGTACTTC.